What follows describes a single T cell receptor beta chain. The target antigen is unknown. Germline-derived CDR1 and CDR2 are SGHRS and YFSETQ. V lost 1 base and J lost 8, with 12 bases in between. The CDR3 runs 13 residues. CTLA-4 blockade using ipilimumab, together with focal radiation, was received by patients with chemo-refractory metastatic non-small-cell lung cancer. Measured with immunoSEQ multiplex PCR; TCRdb has only the in-frame clones, and not every one. Seen here are about 110,000 clones, 70% to 85% observed once, and the top ten hold roughly 3.5%. This sample is drawn from a study of radiotherapy plus CTLA-4 blockade in lung cancer. Study details: 15% to 20% of patients responded objectively, and around 32% achieved disease control.

Notes on the study in general: TCR clones of tumor origin grew in blood after radiotherapy plus ipilimumab.

The chain recombines TRBV5-1 with TRBJ1-2; D gene ambiguous. The material sequenced was peripheral blood, taken from a patient treated with radiotherapy plus ipilimumab. The receptor was derived from a human donor with non-small cell lung cancer that progressed on radiotherapy plus ipilimumab. Some clones in this sample may be carry-over from other donors' samples. CDR3 bases: TGCGCCAGCAGCTTGTTCTTAGGGCGCGGCTACACCTTC. Amino acid sequence: CASSLFLGRGYTF.